The 21 T cell receptor beta chains below were found in one sample sequenced in a study of brain metastases from non-small cell lung cancer (dated by TCRdb to about 2019). Receptor amplification or capture employed the immunoSEQ multiplex PCR assay. What TCRdb holds here is the immuneACCESS table cut down to in-frame rearrangements. Part of the clones is not present; checked against another copy, under half of the missing clones reflect an unresolved V gene, and the others are unexplained. Counted in this sample were 7,500 to 10,000 clones; around four fifths of them appeared once. The ten largest clones capture 4.1% of the sample. Sequenced input: primary lung tumor tissue. The cell subset or site label on this specimen signifies: primary lung tumor paired with brain metastasis. Receptors were obtained from a donor aged 40 or older with non-small cell lung cancer.

The rearrangement joins TRBV6-6 to TRBJ2-5; D might be TRBD1 (6 bases). V was pared by 5 bases and J by 1 base, with 11 bases between. The CDR3 covers 14 residues. The germline V gene encodes CDR1 MNHNY and CDR2 SVGAGI (reference sequence). CDR3 in amino acids: CASSHLDSQETQYF. CDR3 coding DNA: TGTGCCAGCAGTCACCTGGACAGCCAAGAGACCCAGTACTTC.

The chain has TRBV3-1 (or the pseudogene TRBV3-2) and TRBJ1-1; D unclear. V was trimmed by 0 bases and J by 2 bases, leaving 22 bases between them. This CDR3 contains 19 residues. Germline CDR1 reads LGHDT; CDR2 reads YNNKEL (reference sequence). The CDR3 bases are TGTGCCAGCAGCCAAGATCTTGTAGTCCTTATTCGATCAAACACTGAAGCTTTCTTT. Translation gives CASSQDLVVLIRSNTEAFF.

J is TRBJ1-1 and V is TRBV19; weak D call: TRBD1 (6 bases). The germline V gene encodes CDR1 LNHDA and CDR2 SQIVND (reference sequence). Trimming removed 3 bases from V and 3 bases from J, with 14 bases in between. The length of the CDR3 is 15 residues. DNA of the CDR3: TGTGCCAGTAGTATGGCAGGGGCAGGCGACACTGAAGCTTTCTTT. Translating gives CASSMAGAGDTEAFF.

This clone was detected once. The rearrangement joins TRBV6-6 to TRBJ2-1; 7 positions agree with TRBD2. CDR1 and CDR2 from the germline V gene are MNHNY and SVGAGI (reference sequence). The CDR3 runs to 15 residues. V dropped 10 bases and J dropped 6; count of bases not matched to a gene: 15. CDR3 DNA: TGTGCCAACAGCGAGGGGCAGGGAGGGAGCAATGAGCAGTTCTTC. Translated: CANSEGQGGSNEQFF.

The DNA of the CDR3 is TGTGCCACCAGCCCGACAGCTGCGGACACCGGGGAGCTGTTTTTT. It translates to CATSPTAADTGELFF. The chain combines TRBV15 with TRBJ2-2; TRBD1 might be the D (5 bases). CDR3 length: 15 amino acids. V dropped 5 bases and J dropped 3 bases, with 13 bases sitting between them. Germline CDR1 and CDR2: LNHNV and YYDKDF (reference sequence).

The chain has TRBV6-6 and TRBJ2-3; weak D call: TRBD2 (6 bases). Germline V gene sequence: CDR1 MNHNY, CDR2 SVGAGI (reference sequence). With 6 bases removed from V and 2 bases from J, the gap between germline ends came to 12 bases. This CDR3 spans 14 amino acids. Here the CDR3 reads CASRRDLITDTQYF. In DNA form, the CDR3 reads TGTGCCAGCAGGCGGGACTTAATCACAGATACGCAGTATTTT.

On this clone: One junction end does not reproduce the germline sequence, and a read error may be involved. The chain combines TRBV5-1 with TRBJ2-3, with a weak D call TRBD1 (6 bases). CDR3 length: 14 residues. Germline loops: CDR1 SGHRS, CDR2 YFSETQ. The chain's CDR3 is CASSLMGATDMQYF. The DNA of the CDR3 is TGCGCCAGCAGCTTGATGGGGGCTACAGATATGCAGTATTTT.

The rearrangement links TRBV13 to TRBJ1-6; 8 nucleotides line up with TRBD1. The trim removed 4 bases at V and 7 bases at J, leaving 3 bases unmatched. The CDR3 has 14 amino acids. CDR1 and CDR2 (germline): PRHDT, FYEKMQ (reference sequence). CDR3 region: CASSSGGRNSPLHF. CDR3 sequence (DNA): TGTGCCAGCAGCTCAGGGGGCAGGAATTCACCCCTCCACTTT.

J is TRBJ2-5 and V is TRBV18; D is uncertain. The CDR3 spans 11 residues. Germline CDR1 and CDR2: KGHSH and LQKENI. Trimming took off 5 bases at V and 5 bases at J, with 6 bases between the two ends. The CDR3 loop is CASSSRETQYF. The DNA of the CDR3 is TGTGCCAGCTCATCAAGGGAGACCCAGTACTTC.

V is TRBV9 and J is TRBJ2-2, with a weak D call TRBD1 (6 bases). The CDR3 totals 12 residues. V lost 5 bases and J 8 bases, leaving 10 bases between the germline ends. Germline V gene sequence: CDR1 SGDLS, CDR2 YYNGEE. DNA for the CDR3: TGTGCCAGCAGGAGAGACAGGGGGGAGCTGTTTTTT. Protein sequence: CASRRDRGELFF.

The chain is built from TRBV7-2 and TRBJ1-2, with TRBD1 matching over 7 bases. CDR3 length equals 14 residues. Germline CDR1 is SGHTA and CDR2 is FQGNSA. The V segment lost 3 bases and the J segment 4 bases; nucleotides outside the gene matches: 5. CDR3 coding DNA: TGTGCCAGCAGCTTTTCGGACAGGTCCTATGGCTACACCTTC. Translating gives CASSFSDRSYGYTF. Based on the CDR3 plus reference TRBV7-2 and TRBJ1-2, the full variable domain is GAGVSQSPSNKVTEKGKDVELRCDPISGHTALYWYRQSLGQGLEFLIYFQGNSAPDKSGLPSDRFSAERTGGSVSTLTIQRTQQEDSAVYLCASSFSDRSYGYTFGSGTRLTVV.

The CDR3 loop reads CASSLRDRFLSGYTF. CDR3 coding DNA: TGTGCCAGCAGCTTGCGGGACAGATTCCTATCTGGCTACACCTTC. V is TRBV5-4 and J is TRBJ1-2, with TRBD1 identical over 7 bases. This CDR3 has 15 amino acids. In germline, CDR1 is SGHNT, CDR2 YYREEE (reference sequence). The J segment lost 7 bases and the V segment lost 1 base, leaving 10 bases of the junction unmatched.

The gene calls are TRBV9 and TRBJ1-1, with D unclear. Germline-derived CDR1 and CDR2 are SGDLS and YYNGEE. V was shortened by 0 bases and J by 4 bases, with 13 bases between the two germline ends. The CDR3 is 15 residues long. CDR3 region: CASSVGWGMVTEAFF. In DNA, the CDR3 is TGTGCCAGCAGCGTAGGCTGGGGAATGGTCACTGAAGCTTTCTTT.

On this clone itself: A read error may produce the germline difference seen at one junction end. The gene calls are TRBV6-6 and TRBJ1-5; no clear D. This CDR3 has 12 residues. Germline V gives CDR1 MNHNY, CDR2 SVGAGI (reference sequence). The CDR3 sequence: CASSYGDQLQHF. The CDR3 DNA reads TGTGCCAGCAGTTACGGGGATCAGCTCCAGCATTTT.

The chain carries TRBV24-1 and TRBJ2-5; D remains ambiguous. Germline V gene sequence: CDR1 KGHDR, CDR2 SFDVKD. V lost 10 bases to trimming and J lost 5 bases, with 16 bases between them. This CDR3 has 13 amino acids. The CDR3 DNA is TGTGCCACAACTGGACCGCCTCGGGAGACCCAGTACTTC. Its protein is CATTGPPRETQYF.

The rearrangement joins TRBV10-2 to TRBJ1-2, with 7 bases lining up with TRBD1. This CDR3 spans 15 amino acids. The V and J ends lost 0 bases and 5 bases, in that order; junction bases with no gene match: 6. Germline-derived CDR1 and CDR2 are WSHSY and SAAADI. In nucleotides, the CDR3 is TGCGCCAGCAGTGAGTCAGGGGGCGCATGGTATGGCTACACCTTC. Protein product: CASSESGGAWYGYTF.

The chain is built from TRBV27 and TRBJ2-5, with 9 bases identical to TRBD2. Germline V gene lookup returns CDR1 MNHEY and CDR2 SMNVEV (reference sequence). The V gene end was trimmed by 2 bases and the J gene end by 5 bases; junction bases not matched to a gene: 18. This CDR3 comprises 19 residues. CDR3 nucleotide sequence: TGTGCCAGCAGTTTAAATGCCCGCGGGGGGGCGTTAACAGGGGAGACCCAGTACTTC. Amino acid sequence: CASSLNARGGALTGETQYF.

Concerning this clone: At the DNA level, this CDR3 is encoded by other sequences in the same sample as well. The CDR3 reads CASSYRGGEKLFF. CDR3 nucleotides: TGTGCCAGCAGCTATCGAGGGGGGGAAAAACTGTTTTTT. This chain connects TRBV3-1 (or the pseudogene TRBV3-2) to TRBJ1-4; D is perhaps TRBD1 (6 bases). V gave up 5 bases and J gave up 8 bases, with 12 bases separating them. Germline values: CDR1 LGHDT, CDR2 YNNKEL (reference sequence). CDR3 length equals 13 residues.

The rearrangement uses TRBV30 and TRBJ1-4; D unclear. The CDR3 covers 14 residues. V lost 2 bases to trimming and J lost 5 bases, with 12 bases between them. The V gene's germline CDR1 is GTSNPN and CDR2 SVGIG (reference sequence). The CDR3 sequence: CAWSLKDGNEKLFF. In nucleotides, the CDR3 is TGTGCCTGGAGTTTAAAGGACGGGAATGAAAAACTGTTTTTT.

V is TRBV4-1 and J is TRBJ2-7, with 7 nucleotides matching TRBD1. The germline V gene encodes CDR1 MGHRA and CDR2 YSYEKL. V gave up 0 bases and J gave up 1 base; unmatched junction bases: 6. This CDR3 spans 16 amino acids. CDR3 in DNA: TGCGCCAGCAGCCAAGAGCCCGGGACAGCTTCCTACGAGCAGTACTTC. It translates to CASSQEPGTASYEQYF.

The chain couples TRBV30 to TRBJ2-7; 8 bases are a match to TRBD1. V dropped 7 bases and J dropped 2; count of bases not matched to a gene: 7. Germline V gene data show CDR1 as GTSNPN and CDR2 as SVGIG (reference sequence). The CDR3 runs 13 residues. CDR3 sequence (DNA): TGTGCCTTCGGACAGGGACCCGCCTACGAGCAGTACTTC. Amino acid sequence: CAFGQGPAYEQYF.